The 10 T cell receptor beta chains below come from one sample, sequenced in a study of T cell changes during pregnancy in multiple sclerosis (dated by TCRdb to about 2019). The method was the immunoSEQ multiplex PCR assay. This is the immuneACCESS table as TCRdb keeps it, with only in-frame sequences that have V and J called. A part of the clones is gone; compared with another copy, unresolved V genes explain less than half, and the rest is unexplained. The sample data list about 48,000 clones, and approximately 92% of these were observed just once. Around 0.9% of the sample comes from the top ten. The sequencing here drew on CD4+ T cells from peripheral blood mononuclear cells, taken in the second trimester of pregnancy. The receptors shown here come from a female donor in good health, enrolled as a control in a pregnancy study.

CDR3 residues: CASMGTDQETQYF. The CDR3 nucleotides are TGTGCCAGCATGGGCACAGATCAAGAGACCCAGTACTTC. The chain carries TRBV2 and TRBJ2-5; D uncertain. Deletions cut 7 bases from V and 2 bases from J, with 11 bases between. CDR1 is SNHLY and CDR2 is FYNNEI in the germline V gene. The CDR3 has 13 residues.

J is TRBJ1-2 and V is TRBV7-9; possible D gene TRBD1, 5 bases. The CDR3 totals 16 residues. Trimming cost V 2 bases and J 4 bases, with 17 bases left between them. From germline, CDR1 is SEHNR and CDR2 FQNEAQ (reference sequence). CDR3 sequence: CASSLRAGREVYGYTF. CDR3 DNA sequence: TGTGCCAGCAGCTTAAGGGCAGGGAGGGAGGTCTATGGCTACACCTTC.

The chain combines TRBV7-9 with TRBJ1-3; weak D call: TRBD1 (5 bases). With 5 bases removed from V and 10 bases from J, the gap between germline ends came to 18 bases. The CDR3 totals 14 residues. Germline lookup yields CDR1 SEHNR and CDR2 FQNEAQ (reference sequence). The CDR3 DNA sequence: TGTGCCAGCAGCGAAGTGGACCGGGGGAAAACCATATATTTT. As protein: CASSEVDRGKTIYF.

The chain couples TRBV7-2 to TRBJ1-2, with D uncertain. The V gene's germline CDR1 is SGHTA and CDR2 FQGNSA. V was trimmed by 4 bases and J by 10 bases, leaving 13 bases between them. The CDR3 is 12 residues long. As DNA, the CDR3 is TGTGCCAGCAGCTCTCAGCGGCAGCTCTACACCTTC. Translated, it gives CASSSQRQLYTF.

The V and J genes are TRBV25-1 and TRBJ1-4; D not resolved. This CDR3 spans 14 amino acids. V lost 4 bases and J lost 7, with 13 bases in between. Germline values: CDR1 MGHDK, CDR2 SYGVNS. The CDR3 region is CASSGGSNIEKLFF. DNA for the CDR3: TGTGCCAGCAGTGGCGGCAGCAACATTGAAAAACTGTTTTTT.

V usage is TRBV5-1 and J usage is TRBJ2-1, with a possible D match to TRBD1 (6 bases). In germline, CDR1 is SGHRS, CDR2 YFSETQ. Between the trimmed V and J ends, which lost 4 bases and 3 bases, there was a span of 26 bases. The CDR3 length is 19 residues. The CDR3 protein is CASSPLGGEGLLDYNEQFF. The CDR3 nucleotides read TGCGCCAGCAGCCCCCTTGGGGGCGAAGGTTTATTGGACTACAATGAGCAGTTCTTC. Full variable domain (missing parts from reference TRBV5-1 and TRBJ2-1): KAGVTQTPRYLIKTRGQQVTLSCSPISGHRSVSWYQQTPGQGLQFLFEYFSETQRNKGNFPGRFSGRQFSNSRSEMNVSTLELGDSALYLCASSPLGGEGLLDYNEQFFGPGTRLTVL.

The rearrangement joins TRBV18 to TRBJ2-5; tentative D call: TRBD1 (5 bases). V was pared by 1 base and J by 3 bases, with 9 bases between. The CDR3 loop spans 14 amino acids. Germline CDR1 and CDR2: KGHSH and LQKENI. CDR3 in amino acids: CASSPRKDKETQYF. CDR3 sequence (DNA): TGTGCCAGCTCACCACGTAAGGACAAAGAGACCCAGTACTTC. The full variable domain, its missing parts supplied by reference TRBV18 and TRBJ2-5, is NAGVMQNPRHLVRRRGQEARLRCSPMKGHSHVYWYRQLPEEGLKFMVYLQKENIIDESGMPKERFSAEFPKEGPSILRIQQVVRGDSAAYFCASSPRKDKETQYFGPGTRLLVL.

The chain couples TRBV30 to TRBJ2-7; weak D call: TRBD1 (5 bases). V was clipped by 6 bases and J by 3 bases, with 12 bases between them. Germline V gene sequence: CDR1 GTSNPN, CDR2 SVGIG (reference sequence). There are 12 residues in the CDR3. CDR3 sequence: CACVGPLYEQYF. CDR3 coding DNA: TGTGCCTGTGTGGGGCCCCTCTACGAGCAGTACTTC.

This chain connects TRBV5-6 to TRBJ2-7; 7 bases agree with TRBD1. This CDR3 has 15 residues. V was pared by 4 bases and J by 0 bases, with 7 bases of the junction left unmatched. Germline V gene data show CDR1 as SGHDT and CDR2 as YYEEEE. The CDR3 sequence: CASSPGTVSSYEQYF. CDR3 bases: TGTGCCAGCAGCCCCGGGACAGTGAGCTCCTACGAGCAGTACTTC.

The chain has TRBV7-8 and TRBJ2-1, with 9 bases aligning to TRBD1. CDR1 is SGHVS and CDR2 is FQNEAQ in the germline V gene. V shed 2 bases, J shed 8 bases, and the junction held 7 bases outside the gene matches. This CDR3 is built from 15 residues. This CDR3 is CASSLRDRDSDEQFF. CDR3 nucleotide sequence: TGTGCCAGCAGCTTACGGGACAGGGACTCGGATGAGCAGTTCTTC.